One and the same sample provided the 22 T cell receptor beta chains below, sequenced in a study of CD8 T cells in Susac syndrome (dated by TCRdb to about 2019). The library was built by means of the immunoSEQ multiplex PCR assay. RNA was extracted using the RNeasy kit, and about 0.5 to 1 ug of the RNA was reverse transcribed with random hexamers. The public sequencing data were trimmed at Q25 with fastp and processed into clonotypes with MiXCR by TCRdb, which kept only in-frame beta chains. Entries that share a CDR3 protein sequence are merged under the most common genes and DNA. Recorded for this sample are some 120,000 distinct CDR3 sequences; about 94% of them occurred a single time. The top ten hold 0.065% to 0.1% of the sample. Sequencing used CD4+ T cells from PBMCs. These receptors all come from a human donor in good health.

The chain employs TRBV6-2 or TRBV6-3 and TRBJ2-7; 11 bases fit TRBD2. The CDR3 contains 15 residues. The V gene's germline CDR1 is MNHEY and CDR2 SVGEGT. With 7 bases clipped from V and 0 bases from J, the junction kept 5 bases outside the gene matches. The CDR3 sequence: CASNLAGGLSYEQYF. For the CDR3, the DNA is TGTGCCAGCAATCTAGCGGGAGGCCTCTCCTACGAGCAGTACTTC.

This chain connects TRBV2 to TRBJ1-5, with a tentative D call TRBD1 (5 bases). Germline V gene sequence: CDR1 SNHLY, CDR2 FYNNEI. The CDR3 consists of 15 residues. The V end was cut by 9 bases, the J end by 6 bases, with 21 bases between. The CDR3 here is CASSFLDRGSQPQHF. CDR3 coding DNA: TGTGCCAGTTCTTTCCTGGACCGGGGGAGTCAGCCCCAGCATTTT.

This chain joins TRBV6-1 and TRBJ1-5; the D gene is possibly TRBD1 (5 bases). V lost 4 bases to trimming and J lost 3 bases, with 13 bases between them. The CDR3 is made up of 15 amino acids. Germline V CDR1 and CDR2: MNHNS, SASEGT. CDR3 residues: CASSGRDGLNQPQHF. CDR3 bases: TGTGCCAGCAGTGGAAGGGACGGACTCAATCAGCCCCAGCATTTT.

The CDR3 DNA reads as TGCGCCAGTAGACTAGCGGGAGCCAATGAGCAGTTCTTC. The encoded protein is CASRLAGANEQFF. The rearrangement joins TRBV10-2 to TRBJ2-1, with TRBD2 matching over 12 bases. Germline CDR1 reads WSHSY; CDR2 reads SAAADI. This CDR3 spans 13 amino acids. With V trimmed by 9 bases and J by 6 bases, 3 bases remained unmatched.

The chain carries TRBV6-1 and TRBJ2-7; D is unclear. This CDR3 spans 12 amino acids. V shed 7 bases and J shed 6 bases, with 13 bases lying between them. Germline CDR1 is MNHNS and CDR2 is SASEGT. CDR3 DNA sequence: TGTGCCAGCACCAAAAATTTCGGCGAGCAGTACTTC. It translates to CASTKNFGEQYF.

CDR3 loop: CASRFVGGSYNEQFF. The CDR3 nucleotides are TGTGCCAGCAGATTCGTCGGGGGCTCCTACAATGAGCAGTTCTTC. The rearrangement uses TRBV7-9 and TRBJ2-1; possible D gene TRBD2, 6 bases. Per the germline V gene, CDR1 is SEHNR and CDR2 is FQNEAQ (reference sequence). The ends were cut back, 6 bases at V and 0 bases at J, with 12 bases in the middle. The CDR3 has 15 residues. The full variable domain, with the rest looked up from reference TRBV7-9 and TRBJ2-1, is DTGVSQNPRHKITKRGQNVTFRCDPISEHNRLYWYRQTLGQGPEFLTYFQNEAQLEKSRLLSDRFSAERPKGSFSTLEIQRTEQGDSAMYLCASRFVGGSYNEQFFGPGTRLTVL.

The CDR3 bases are TGCGCCAGCAGCCAACGACAGGGCAATCAGCCCCAGCATTTT. Its translation: CASSQRQGNQPQHF. The rearrangement links TRBV4-3 to TRBJ1-5; tentative D call: TRBD1 (6 bases). The CDR3 consists of 14 residues. The V and J ends lost 2 bases and 2 bases respectively, with 7 bases between them. The germline V gene encodes CDR1 LGHNA and CDR2 YSLEER.

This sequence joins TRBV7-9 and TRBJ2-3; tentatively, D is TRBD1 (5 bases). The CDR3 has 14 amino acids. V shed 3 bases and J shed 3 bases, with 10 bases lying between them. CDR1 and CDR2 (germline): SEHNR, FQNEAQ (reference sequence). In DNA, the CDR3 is TGTGCCAGCAGCTTGAATCAGGGAACAGATACGCAGTATTTT. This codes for CASSLNQGTDTQYF.

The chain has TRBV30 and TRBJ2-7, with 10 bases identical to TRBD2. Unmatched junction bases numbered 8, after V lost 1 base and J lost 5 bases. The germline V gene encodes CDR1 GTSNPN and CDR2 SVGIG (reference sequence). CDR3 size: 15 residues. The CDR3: CAWSGFSGRVNEQYF. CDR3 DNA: TGTGCCTGGAGTGGATTCAGCGGGAGGGTCAACGAGCAGTACTTC.

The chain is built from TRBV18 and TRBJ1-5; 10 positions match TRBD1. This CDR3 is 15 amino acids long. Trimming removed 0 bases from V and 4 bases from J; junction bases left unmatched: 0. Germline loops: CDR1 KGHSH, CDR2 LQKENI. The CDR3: CASSPPGQGNQPQHF. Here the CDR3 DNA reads TGTGCCAGCTCACCACCGGGACAGGGGAATCAGCCCCAGCATTTT.

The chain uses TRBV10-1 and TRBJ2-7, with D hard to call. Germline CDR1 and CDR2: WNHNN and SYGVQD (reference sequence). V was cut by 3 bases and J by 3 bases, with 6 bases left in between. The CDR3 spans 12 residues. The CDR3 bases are TGCGCCAGCAGTGAAGGTGGCTACGAGCAGTACTTC. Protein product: CASSEGGYEQYF.

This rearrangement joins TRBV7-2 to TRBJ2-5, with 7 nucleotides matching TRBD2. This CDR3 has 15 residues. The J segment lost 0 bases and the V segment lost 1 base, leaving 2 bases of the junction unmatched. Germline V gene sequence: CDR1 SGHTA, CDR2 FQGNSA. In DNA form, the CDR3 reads TGTGCCAGCAGCTTAGTTAGCGGGTACCAAGAGACCCAGTACTTC. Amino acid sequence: CASSLVSGYQETQYF.

The CDR3 DNA follows: TGTGCCAGCTCACCGGGACAGCAAGAAGAAGCTTTCTTT. Protein sequence: CASSPGQQEEAFF. The chain couples TRBV18 to TRBJ1-1, with 7 bases aligning to TRBD1. With 3 bases clipped from V and 8 bases from J, the junction kept 6 bases outside the gene matches. Germline V gene sequence: CDR1 KGHSH, CDR2 LQKENI. The CDR3 has 13 residues. The whole variable domain, filled in from reference TRBV18 and TRBJ1-1, reads NAGVMQNPRHLVRRRGQEARLRCSPMKGHSHVYWYRQLPEEGLKFMVYLQKENIIDESGMPKERFSAEFPKEGPSILRIQQVVRGDSAAYFCASSPGQQEEAFFGQGTRLTVV.

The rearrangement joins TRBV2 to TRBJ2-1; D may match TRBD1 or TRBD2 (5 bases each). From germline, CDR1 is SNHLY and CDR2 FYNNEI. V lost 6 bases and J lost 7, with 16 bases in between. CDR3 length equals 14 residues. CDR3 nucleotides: TGTGCCAGCAGCCTTGGTTGGGGGTCTAATGAGCAGTTCTTC. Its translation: CASSLGWGSNEQFF.

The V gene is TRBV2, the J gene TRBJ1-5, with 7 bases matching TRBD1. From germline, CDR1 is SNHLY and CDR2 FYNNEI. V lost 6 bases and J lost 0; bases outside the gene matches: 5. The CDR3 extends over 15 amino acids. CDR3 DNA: TGTGCCAGCAGGGCACAGGGGTATAGCAATCAGCCCCAGCATTTT. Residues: CASRAQGYSNQPQHF.

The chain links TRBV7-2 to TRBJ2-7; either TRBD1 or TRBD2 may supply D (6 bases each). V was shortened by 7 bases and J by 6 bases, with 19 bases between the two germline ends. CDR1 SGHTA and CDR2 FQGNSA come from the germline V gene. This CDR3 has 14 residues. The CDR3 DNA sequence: TGTGCCAGCACCCCATCGTCCGGGGGCCTCGAGCAGTACTTC. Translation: CASTPSSGGLEQYF. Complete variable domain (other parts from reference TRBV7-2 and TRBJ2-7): GAGVSQSPSNKVTEKGKDVELRCDPISGHTALYWYRQSLGQGLEFLIYFQGNSAPDKSGLPSDRFSAERTGGSVSTLTIQRTQQEDSAVYLCASTPSSGGLEQYFGPGTRLTVT.

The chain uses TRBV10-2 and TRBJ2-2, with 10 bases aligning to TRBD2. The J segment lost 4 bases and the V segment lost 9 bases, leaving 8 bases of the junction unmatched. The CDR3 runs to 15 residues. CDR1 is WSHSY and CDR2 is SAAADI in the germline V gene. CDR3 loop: CASEKGLASTGELFF. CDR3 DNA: TGCGCCAGTGAGAAGGGACTAGCGAGCACCGGGGAGCTGTTTTTT.

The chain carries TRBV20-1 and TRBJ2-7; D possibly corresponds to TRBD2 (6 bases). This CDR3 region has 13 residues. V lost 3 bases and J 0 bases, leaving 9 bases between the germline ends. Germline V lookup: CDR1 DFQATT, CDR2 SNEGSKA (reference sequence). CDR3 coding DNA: TGCAGTGCTAGGTTCGGGAGCTCCTACGAGCAGTACTTC. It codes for CSARFGSSYEQYF.

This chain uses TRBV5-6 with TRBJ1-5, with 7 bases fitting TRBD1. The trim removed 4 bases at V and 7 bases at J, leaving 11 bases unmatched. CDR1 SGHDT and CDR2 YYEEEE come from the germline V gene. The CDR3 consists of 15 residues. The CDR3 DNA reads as TGTGCCAGCAGCACATTAGACAGGGACTCCCAGCCCCAGCATTTT. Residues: CASSTLDRDSQPQHF.

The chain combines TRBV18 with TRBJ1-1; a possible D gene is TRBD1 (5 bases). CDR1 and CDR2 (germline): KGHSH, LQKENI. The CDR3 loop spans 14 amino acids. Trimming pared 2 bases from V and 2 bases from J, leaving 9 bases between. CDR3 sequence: CASSPFGGNTEAFF. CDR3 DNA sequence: TGTGCCAGCTCACCATTCGGGGGTAACACTGAAGCTTTCTTT.

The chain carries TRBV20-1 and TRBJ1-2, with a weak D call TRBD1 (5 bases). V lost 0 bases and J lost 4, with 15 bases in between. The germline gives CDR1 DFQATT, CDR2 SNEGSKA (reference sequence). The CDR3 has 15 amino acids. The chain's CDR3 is CSARDHAPDTYGYTF. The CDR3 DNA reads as TGCAGTGCTAGAGATCATGCTCCGGACACCTATGGCTACACCTTC.

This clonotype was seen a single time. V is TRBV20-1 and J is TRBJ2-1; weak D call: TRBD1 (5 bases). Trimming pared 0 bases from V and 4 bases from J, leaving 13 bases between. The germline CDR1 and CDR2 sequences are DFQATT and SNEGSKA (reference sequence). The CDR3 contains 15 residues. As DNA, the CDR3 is TGCAGTGCTAGAGATAAAGGGGCTCTGTACAATGAGCAGTTCTTC. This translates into CSARDKGALYNEQFF.